The entry below describes one TCR beta chain. The source of the sample is a study of blood T cell repertoires in COVID-19. Study context: Samples representing acute and convalescent COVID-19 were sourced from the United States, Italy and Spain. Sample material is recorded as cDNA or gDNA derived from T cells, B-cell-depleted T cells, or PBMCs.

V gave up 0 bases and J gave up 7 bases; unmatched junction bases: 7. The V gene's germline CDR1 is MNHNY and CDR2 SVGAGI (reference sequence). There are 15 residues in the CDR3. Original data processing: Estimates of nucleated cell counts were drawn from the amplification of reference gene primers. Generated by immunoSEQ multiplex PCR, the TCRdb table keeps only in-frame clones and is missing some. V and J calls and clone size are given by that table; D and trimming were obtained from the DNA. The sample holds 380,000 or so clones, about 90% seen once. The sequenced material came from peripheral blood. The TCR comes from a man aged 40-49 years with acute or convalescent COVID-19. The chain employs TRBV6-6 and TRBJ2-7, with 9 bases aligning to TRBD1. CDR3 sequence (DNA): TGTGCCAGCAGTTACTCGGGACAGGGCGAGAGGGAGCAGTACTTC. Translation: CASSYSGQGEREQYF.